This T cell receptor beta chain is drawn from a study of blood T cell repertoires in COVID-19. Study as a whole: Spain, Italy and the United States supplied samples that represented acute and convalescent COVID-19. PBMCs, B-cell-depleted T cells, or T cells were the source of the cDNA or gDNA that made up the material.

Original analysis: Nucleated cell number was recorded as an estimate derived from reference gene primer amplification. Sequencing was performed with immunoSEQ multiplex PCR; in TCRdb, only in-frame clones are kept and a portion is missing. That table gives V, J and clone size, and the DNA gave D and trimming. Among about 380,000 clones listed, less than 85% were seen once. Germline CDR1 LGHDT, CDR2 YNNKEL (reference sequence). The CDR3 has 13 amino acids. V was clipped by 4 bases and J by 8 bases, with 14 bases between them. The receptor's source is a woman aged 18 to 35 with acute or convalescent COVID-19. The chain couples TRBV3-1 (or the pseudogene TRBV3-2) to TRBJ1-2; D is uncertain. Material: peripheral blood. This chain's CDR3 is CASSRGTLQGYTF. The CDR3 DNA follows: TGTGCCAGCAGCCGCGGCACCCTTCAGGGCTACACCTTC.